This T cell receptor (beta chain) was identified during a study of T-cell memory formation after mild COVID-19. Turning to the study itself: The TCR clusters were mostly specific to one donor.

Study-wide findings and caveats: Clones shrinking between day 15 and 85 showed a balanced CD4/CD8 split, and those that grew later tilted toward CD4+. Second-wave clones peaking on day 37 lacked confirmed SARS-CoV-2 specificity. For contracting clones, CD4+ ones sat mainly in CM and EM, CD8+ in EMRA.

This clonotype was observed a few times. No antigen is known for it. TCRdb analysed the 5' RACE reads with MiXCR anew, one entry per CDR3 protein. In the table there are over 500,000 distinct CDR3 sequences, about 18% of which are singletons. CDR3 length equals 13 residues. Trimming shortened V by 6 bases and J by 5 bases, and 13 bases separated the two germline ends. Per germline, CDR1 LNHDA and CDR2 SQIVND (reference sequence). The sequencing input was PBMCs or a T cell subset sorted from them (not recorded which). This sequence was found in an adult woman who had mild COVID-19 (a few samples of this study predate the infection). Cell type and time point are not known. The chain recombines TRBV19 with TRBJ1-1; D is uncertain. The CDR3 DNA sequence: TGTGCCAGTAGCACGGGTTGGGGAACTGAAGCTTTCTTT. Translating gives CASSTGWGTEAFF.